This T cell receptor (beta chain) comes out of a study of shared clonotypes between healthy human individuals. Whole-study results and caveats: Exclusively blood specimens were collected; tissue repertoires likely differ.

On this clone: As yet, its antigen is unknown.

Around 30,000 T cell genomes, or approximately 300 ng DNA, went into unsorted PBMC replicate PCRs. It was on ten immunoSEQ deep assay plates that unsorted PBMC DNA was sequenced. Data came from immunoSEQ multiplex PCR; TCRdb stores just in-frame clones and leaves some out. The repertoire holds about 470,000 clones, with roughly 80% as singletons. The study enrolled healthy HIV-negative adults without recent acute infections or vaccinations as donors. Input material: PBMCs. The sequence was collected from a woman aged 35 to 49 in good health. Some clones in this sample may be carry-over from other donors' samples.

This CDR3 is CASSLIDTDTQYF. The CDR3 region has the DNA TGTGCCAGCAGCTTAATCGATACAGATACGCAGTATTTT. The chain joins TRBV7-2 to TRBJ2-3; no clear D gene. V was clipped by 2 bases and J by 3 bases, with 6 bases between them. Germline V CDR1 and CDR2: SGHTA, FQGNSA. The CDR3 totals 13 residues.